The rows below give T cell receptor beta chains drawn from one sample of a study of early T cells in non-severe SARS-CoV-2 infection. From the 5' RACE reads, TCRdb called clonotypes with MiXCR, one entry per CDR3 protein. The sample lists 75,000 to 100,000 distinct CDR3 sequences; approximately 14% were seen once. The sample consisted of whole blood. The receptors stem from an adult who was a healthcare worker with PCR-confirmed SARS-CoV-2 infection or an uninfected control (not recorded which). Both conserved end residues are part of each CDR3. D genes are given only for firm matches. Where a row states a size, it is once, few, many or the class of an expanded clone; other rows omit it.

>TRBV11-2|TRBJ1-1|.|.
CASSLGRLSMNTEAFF
TGTGCCAGCAGCTTGGGAAGGTTATCTATGAACACTGAAGCTTTCTTT
>TRBV9|TRBJ2-1|many|TRBD2
CASSFDSGLSYNEQFF
TGTGCCAGCAGCTTCGATAGCGGGCTCTCCTACAATGAGCAGTTCTTC
>TRBV10-3|TRBJ1-1|many|.
CASGGGSGEAFF
TGTGCCTCCGGAGGGGGTTCGGGTGAAGCTTTCTTT
>TRBV6-5|TRBJ1-2|.|.
CASSYSRDTTQANYGYTF
TGTGCCAGCAGTTACTCGAGGGACACAACCCAAGCTAACTATGGCTACACCTTC
>TRBV3-1|TRBJ1-4|many|TRBD1
CASSRGQGNEKLFF
TGTGCCAGCAGCCGGGGACAGGGAAATGAAAAACTGTTTTTT
>TRBV5-1|TRBJ2-3|.|.
CASSLEVADTQYF
TGCGCCAGCAGCTTGGAGGTGGCAGATACGCAGTATTTT
>TRBV5-1|TRBJ1-1|few|.
CASSPNDRLKNTEAFF
TGCGCCAGCAGCCCTAACGATAGACTGAAGAACACTGAAGCTTTCTTT
>TRBV7-2|TRBJ2-1|.|.
CASSAHMRGATEQFF
TGTGCCAGCAGCGCCCATATGAGGGGGGCCACTGAGCAGTTCTTC
>TRBV5-4|TRBJ1-5|many|TRBD1
CASSSDRDQPQHF
TGTGCCAGCAGCTCGGACAGGGATCAGCCCCAGCATTTT
>TRBV19|TRBJ1-2|few|TRBD1
CASGTELLSGGYTF
TGTGCCAGCGGGACAGAACTACTATCGGGAGGCTACACCTTC
>TRBV19|TRBJ2-5|many|TRBD2
CASSFLATSIGTQYF
TGTGCCAGTAGTTTCCTCGCGACTAGCATTGGGACCCAGTACTTC
>TRBV19|TRBJ2-5|many|.
CASSPWVGGRRETQYF
TGTGCCAGTAGTCCCTGGGTGGGGGGGCGAAGAGAGACCCAGTACTTC
>TRBV5-1|TRBJ2-5|few|.
CASTDGGAGETQYF
TGCGCCAGCACTGATGGAGGGGCTGGGGAGACCCAGTACTTC
>TRBV29-1|TRBJ2-2|many|.
CSVEARMLSGELFF
TGCAGCGTTGAAGCAAGGATGCTTAGCGGGGAGCTGTTTTTT
>TRBV5-1|TRBJ2-3|.|.
CASSLSSDTQYF
TGCGCCAGCAGCCTTTCCTCAGATACGCAGTATTTT
>TRBV3-1|TRBJ1-5|.|.
CASSQPPSEQPQHF
TGTGCCAGCAGCCAACCCCCCTCGGAGCAGCCCCAGCATTTT
>TRBV18|TRBJ1-1|many|.
CASSPPTARLGTEAFF
TGTGCCAGCTCACCACCGACTGCGCGATTGGGCACTGAAGCTTTCTTT
>TRBV6-4|TRBJ2-1|few|TRBD2
CASSSGGANEQFF
TGTGCCAGCAGTAGCGGGGGGGCCAATGAGCAGTTCTTC
>TRBV20-1|TRBJ2-3|.|.
CSARGPPGTRRDTQYF
TGCAGTGCTAGAGGTCCCCCCGGGACTCGCCGAGATACGCAGTATTTT
>TRBV7-8|TRBJ2-1|.|TRBD1
CASRRTGTGYNEQFF
TGTGCCAGCAGGCGGACCGGGACAGGCTACAATGAGCAGTTCTTC
>TRBV9|TRBJ2-5|few|TRBD1
CASSTPGQGETQYF
TGTGCCAGCAGCACTCCGGGACAGGGTGAGACCCAGTACTTC
>TRBV28|TRBJ1-1|.|TRBD1
CASRQGGGAFF
TGTGCCAGTAGACAGGGAGGAGGCGCTTTCTTT
>TRBV5-1|TRBJ2-1|.|TRBD2
CASSENPPGLAGAPSYNEQFF
TGCGCCAGCAGCGAGAACCCCCCGGGACTAGCGGGGGCCCCCTCCTACAATGAGCAGTTCTTC
>TRBV6-1|TRBJ1-1|.|TRBD1
CASRTRDRYTEAFF
TGTGCCAGCAGGACCCGGGACAGGTACACTGAAGCTTTCTTT
>TRBV28|TRBJ2-3|.|.
CASSVMTAFSTDTQYF
TGTGCCAGCAGTGTCATGACAGCCTTTAGCACAGATACGCAGTATTTT